Given below is one T cell receptor beta chain in context. Study processing details: Amplifying reference gene primers gave estimates of nucleated cell counts. Sequencing used immunoSEQ multiplex PCR; TCRdb keeps in-frame clones, though not all of them. The DNA was the basis for D and trimming; V, J and clone size are from that table. The sample holds about 130,000 clones, about four fifths seen once. These data originate in a study of blood T cell repertoires in COVID-19. As for the study in general: Sample material is recorded as cDNA or gDNA derived from T cells, B-cell-depleted T cells, or PBMCs.

The CDR3 runs to 13 residues. V was cut by 11 bases and J by 7 bases, with 20 bases left in between. The chain carries TRBV23-1 and TRBJ1-2; D is possibly TRBD1 (6 bases). TRBV23-1 qualifies as an ORF whose function is uncertain. The clonotype originates from an older woman with acute or convalescent COVID-19. The sequenced material came from peripheral blood. CDR3 region: CAPRKGGAGGYTF. The DNA for the CDR3 is TGCGCCCCAAGGAAGGGGGGGGCGGGTGGCTACACCTTC.